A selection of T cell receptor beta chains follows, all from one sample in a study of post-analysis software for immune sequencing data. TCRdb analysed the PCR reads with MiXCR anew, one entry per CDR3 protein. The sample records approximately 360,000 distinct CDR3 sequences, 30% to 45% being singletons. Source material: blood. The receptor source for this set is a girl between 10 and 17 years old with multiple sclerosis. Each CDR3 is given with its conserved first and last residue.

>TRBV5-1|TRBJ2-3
CASSRTGAADTQYF
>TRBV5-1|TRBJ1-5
CASSLDGGSYQPQHF
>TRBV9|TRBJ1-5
CASSADIGSNQPQHF
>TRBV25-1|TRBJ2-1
CASEGSPPDSEQFF
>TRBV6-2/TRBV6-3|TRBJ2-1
CASRIGGVNHEQFF
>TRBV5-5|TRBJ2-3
CASSLESDTQYF
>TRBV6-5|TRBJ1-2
CASGEQGPYGYTF
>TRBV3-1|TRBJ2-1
CASSQDMNEQFF
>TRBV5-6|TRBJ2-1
CASSSTGQPYNEQFF
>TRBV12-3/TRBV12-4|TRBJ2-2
CASSFLSGVGGELFF
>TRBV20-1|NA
CSARRGQGGEYEQYF
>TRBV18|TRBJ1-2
CASSPRQDLGYGYTF
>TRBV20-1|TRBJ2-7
CSAREVEGDPYEQYF
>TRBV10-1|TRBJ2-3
CASSAFRADTQYF
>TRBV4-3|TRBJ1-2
CASSQDRDYTF
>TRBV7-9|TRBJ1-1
CASSRSKFTEAFF
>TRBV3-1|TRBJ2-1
CASSQAAGSSYNEQFF
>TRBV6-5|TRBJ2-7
CASSPRATSGGYEQYF
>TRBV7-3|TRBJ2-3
CASSLREALTDTQYF
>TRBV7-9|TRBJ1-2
CASSHRTGTSTYKGYTF
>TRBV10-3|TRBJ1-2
CAISESPGGMYGYTF
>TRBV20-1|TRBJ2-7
CSASTGGTPYEQYF
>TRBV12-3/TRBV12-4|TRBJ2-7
CASSYRDAPIYEQYF
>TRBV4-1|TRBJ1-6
CASSPGYAKSPYNSPLHF
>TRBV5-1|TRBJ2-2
CASSLERGQGMNTGELFF
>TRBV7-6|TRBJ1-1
CASSFAPGTPGVRGTEAFF
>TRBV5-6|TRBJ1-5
CASSPDRGTSNQPQHF
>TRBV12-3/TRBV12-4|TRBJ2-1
CTSSSGLHSYNEQFF
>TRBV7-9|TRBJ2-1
CASRTTRSEPYNEQFF
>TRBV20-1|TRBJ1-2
CSATSTANYGYTF
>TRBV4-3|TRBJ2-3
CASSLARRDTQYF
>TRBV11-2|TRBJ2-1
CASSPGAGYNEQFF
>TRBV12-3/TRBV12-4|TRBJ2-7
CASSLGHDYEQYF
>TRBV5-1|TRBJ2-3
CASSLESRGGGTDTQYF
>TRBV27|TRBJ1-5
CASSPGTWVESNQPQHF
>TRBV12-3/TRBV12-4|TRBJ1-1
CASSLVRRNTEAFF
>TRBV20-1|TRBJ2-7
CSARVVTGLGYEQYF